These T cell receptor beta chains were read from a single sample in a study of blood T cell repertoires in COVID-19. Clones were sequenced by immunoSEQ multiplex PCR, and TCRdb holds only the in-frame ones, with some missing. The table has fewer than 350,000 clones, just over 90% seen once. Sequencing input: PBMCs or T cells enriched from blood (not recorded which). These receptors came from a woman between 35 and 50 years old with acute COVID-19. The CDR3 runs from the conserved cysteine through the conserved F or W. The D gene is left open where the match is weak. A row's size may be missing; if present it is once, few, many or a size class.

D gene	clone size	V gene	J gene	CDR3 protein	CDR3 DNA
TRBD1	.	TRBV27	TRBJ2-2	CASSSLIRTGNSGELFF	TGTGCCAGCAGTAGCCTCATTCGGACAGGGAATTCCGGGGAGCTGTTTTTT
.	.	TRBV6-6	TRBJ1-1	CASSYSLVPGAFF	TGTGCCAGCAGTTACTCGCTAGTCCCGGGGGCTTTCTTT
TRBD1	.	TRBV11-3	TRBJ1-3	CASSQPPGQARNTIYF	TGTGCCAGCAGCCAACCTCCGGGACAGGCAAGAAACACCATATATTTT
TRBD1	.	TRBV30	TRBJ2-7	CAWSVLGTDRDPYEQYF	TGTGCCTGGAGTGTACTTGGTACGGACAGGGATCCCTACGAGCAGTACTTC
.	once	TRBV28	TRBJ1-3	CASSPQGLSGNTIYF	TGTGCCAGCAGTCCCCAGGGGTTGTCTGGAAACACCATATATTTT
.	.	TRBV11-3	TRBJ1-1	CASSLTRNTEAFF	TGTGCCAGCAGCTTAACGAGGAACACTGAAGCTTTCTTT
TRBD1	.	TRBV7-2	TRBJ1-2	CASSLGQGDGYTF	TGTGCCAGCAGCTTAGGGCAGGGGGATGGCTACACCTTC
.	.	TRBV29-1	TRBJ2-2	CSVEAGASRELFF	TGCAGCGTTGAGGCAGGGGCGAGTAGGGAGCTGTTTTTT
.	.	TRBV6-6	TRBJ1-6	CASSQITSPLHF	TGTGCCAGCAGCCAGATAACGTCACCCCTCCACTTT
.	once	TRBV3-1/TRBV3-2	TRBJ2-3	CASSQDVQGRGSDTQYF	TGTGCCAGCAGCCAAGATGTTCAGGGGAGAGGATCAGATACGCAGTATTTT
.	.	TRBV5-1	TRBJ2-5	CASSLYSGQETQYF	TGCGCCAGCAGCTTATACAGCGGCCAAGAGACCCAGTACTTC
TRBD1	.	TRBV3-1/TRBV3-2	TRBJ1-3	CASSQGQGLRASGNTIYF	TGTGCCAGCAGCCAGGGACAGGGGCTAAGGGCATCTGGAAACACCATATATTTT
.	.	TRBV24-1	TRBJ1-1	CATSDRTATEAFF	TGTGCCACCAGTGATAGGACAGCCACTGAAGCTTTCTTT
TRBD1	.	TRBV7-9	TRBJ2-7	CASSSTGTGFSYEQYF	TGTGCCAGCAGCTCGACCGGGACAGGGTTTTCCTACGAGCAGTACTTC
.	.	TRBV2	TRBJ2-1	CASTAGASYNEQFF	TGTGCCAGCACCGCGGGTGCCTCCTACAATGAGCAGTTCTTC
TRBD1	.	TRBV5-1	TRBJ1-1	CASRPGTGAATEAFF	TGCGCCAGTCGTCCCGGGACAGGGGCGGCTACTGAAGCTTTCTTT
.	.	TRBV5-4	TRBJ1-2	CASSLNREGYGYTF	TGTGCCAGCAGCTTGAACAGGGAAGGTTATGGCTACACCTTC
.	.	TRBV7-2	TRBJ2-1	CASSPGQIYNEQFF	TGTGCCAGCAGCCCCGGACAAATATACAATGAGCAGTTCTTC
.	.	TRBV2	TRBJ1-5	CASSAEYSNQPQHF	TGTGCCAGCAGTGCAGAATATAGCAATCAGCCCCAGCATTTT
.	.	TRBV24-1	TRBJ2-3	CATREGDTQYF	TGTGCCACCAGGGAGGGAGATACGCAGTATTTT
.	.	TRBV5-1	TRBJ2-3	CASSLTDSTDTQYF	TGCGCCAGCAGCCTGACAGATAGCACAGATACGCAGTATTTT
TRBD1	.	TRBV7-3	TRBJ1-1	CASSSDRGTEAFF	TGTGCCAGCAGCTCTGACAGGGGTACTGAAGCTTTCTTT
.	.	TRBV25-1	TRBJ1-4	CASSEYGNEKLFF	TGTGCCAGCAGTGAATACGGGAATGAAAAACTGTTTTTT
.	.	TRBV7-9	TRBJ2-5	CASRSRRETQYF	TGTGCCAGCAGATCCCGCAGAGAGACCCAGTACTTC
TRBD1	.	TRBV3-1/TRBV3-2	TRBJ2-5	CASSLYPGTAQTQYF	TGTGCCAGCAGCCTATACCCCGGGACAGCGCAGACCCAGTACTTC
.	once	TRBV3-1/TRBV3-2	TRBJ1-2	CASSRGQHYGYTF	TGTGCCAGCAGCCGCGGACAGCACTATGGCTACACCTTC
.	.	TRBV24-1	TRBJ1-5	CATSDFGGRPQHF	TGTGCCACCAGTGATTTTGGGGGCCGGCCCCAGCATTTT
TRBD1	.	TRBV12-5	TRBJ1-5	CASGPYGTGGNQPQHF	TGTGCTAGTGGTCCCTATGGGACAGGGGGCAATCAGCCCCAGCATTTT
.	.	TRBV5-1	TRBJ2-1	CASSPTGSSYNEQFF	TGCGCCAGCAGCCCCACAGGGAGCTCCTACAATGAGCAGTTCTTC
.	.	TRBV3-1/TRBV3-2	TRBJ2-7	CASRTPLGGQYF	TGTGCCAGTAGGACCCCTCTCGGGGGGCAGTACTTC
.	.	TRBV5-1	TRBJ2-1	CASNTQGTGEQFF	TGCGCCAGCAACACACAGGGCACCGGTGAGCAGTTCTTC
TRBD1	.	TRBV5-1	TRBJ1-1	CASSLGPGQANTEAFF	TGCGCCAGCAGCTTGGGTCCGGGACAGGCGAACACTGAAGCTTTCTTT
TRBD2	once	TRBV7-9	TRBJ2-3	CASSLSRTSAPWGDTQYF	TGTGCCAGCAGCTTATCTCGGACTAGCGCCCCTTGGGGGGATACGCAGTATTTT
TRBD2	.	TRBV9	TRBJ2-7	CASSVAAASGGAFGQYF	TGTGCCAGCAGCGTAGCTGCGGCTAGCGGGGGGGCATTTGGGCAGTACTTC
.	few	TRBV29-1	TRBJ1-2	CSVGNRAKKDGYTF	TGCAGCGTTGGCAACAGGGCAAAAAAAGATGGCTACACCTTC
TRBD2	once	TRBV18	TRBJ2-3	CASSPPSISGLAGADTQYF	TGTGCCAGCTCACCACCATCCATCTCAGGACTAGCGGGAGCAGATACGCAGTATTTT
.	.	TRBV28	TRBJ2-5	CASSPGDSQETQYF	TGTGCCAGCAGTCCAGGGGATAGCCAAGAGACCCAGTACTTC
.	.	TRBV7-2	TRBJ1-2	CASSNTGTNYGYTF	TGTGCCAGCAGTAATACAGGGACCAACTATGGCTACACCTTC
TRBD1	.	TRBV27	TRBJ1-2	CASDLPGQGVYGYTF	TGTGCCAGCGATCTTCCCGGGCAGGGGGTCTATGGCTACACCTTC
TRBD1	.	TRBV7-9	TRBJ1-2	CASSLRDRTNYGYTF	TGTGCCAGCAGCCTCCGGGACAGAACTAACTATGGCTACACCTTC